Reported below is one T cell receptor (beta chain). Its antigen remains unidentified. TCRdb ran MiXCR on the multiplex PCR reads and lists one entry per CDR3 protein. The sample lists more than 50,000 distinct CDR3 sequences; around 60% were seen once. The CDR3 length is 15 residues. The germline V and J ends were trimmed by 5 bases and 9 bases, with 17 bases remaining between them. Germline values: CDR1 SEHNR, CDR2 FQNEAQ (reference sequence). This sample is drawn from a study of breast tumors, draining lymph nodes, adjacent tissues. Study-wide results and caveats: Data only fit, rather than demonstrated, lymph node origin of most tumor T cells. Luminal-like breast cancer showed significantly greater tumor-nontumor repertoire similarity than basal-like breast cancer did.

The sequence came from a female donor with breast cancer. Some clones in this sample may be carry-over from other donors' samples. The specimen sequenced was breast tumor tissue. The chain has TRBV7-9 and TRBJ1-6; D uncertain. CDR3 sequence reads: CASSPSGGFSSPLHF. The CDR3 DNA sequence: TGTGCCAGCAGCCCTTCCGGCGGGTTTAGTTCACCCCTCCACTTT.